This TCR beta chain was documented in a study of shared clonotypes between healthy human individuals. Study findings and constraints: Larger estimated richness was generally recorded for naive subsets relative to memory subsets.

Of note for this clone: Its antigen is undetermined.

Once extracted for a subset, genomic DNA was divided evenly among several immunoSEQ plates. Some clones are missing from TCRdb's copy, which holds only in-frame ones; the method was immunoSEQ multiplex PCR. The sample lists just over 2,000,000 clones, 90% to 95% seen once, with more than 0.1% in the top ten. The V end lost 3 bases, the J end lost 11 bases, and 20 bases lay between the germline ends. The CDR3 is made up of 14 amino acids. Germline CDR1 reads SGHTS; CDR2 reads YDEGEE. The chain has TRBV5-8 and TRBJ1-2; no clear D. The TCR comes from a man between 18 and 35 years old in good health. Sequencing was done on a sample of naive CD4+ T cells sorted from blood. Subset specified: CD45RA+ positively selected. The CDR3 DNA reads TGTGCCAGCAGCTGGCGGCCCGTCCCCTCGGGGTACACCTTC. Encoded protein: CASSWRPVPSGYTF.